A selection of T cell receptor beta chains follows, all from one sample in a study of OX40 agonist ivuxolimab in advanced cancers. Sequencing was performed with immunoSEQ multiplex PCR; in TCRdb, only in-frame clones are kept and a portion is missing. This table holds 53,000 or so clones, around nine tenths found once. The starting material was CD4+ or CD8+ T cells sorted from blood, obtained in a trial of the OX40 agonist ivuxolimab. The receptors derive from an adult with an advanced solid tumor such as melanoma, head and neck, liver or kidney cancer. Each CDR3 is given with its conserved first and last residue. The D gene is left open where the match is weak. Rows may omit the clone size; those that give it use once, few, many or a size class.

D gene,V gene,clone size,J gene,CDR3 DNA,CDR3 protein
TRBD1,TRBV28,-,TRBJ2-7,TGTGCCAGCAGTCCCGCGGGACAGGAACTCTCCTACGAGCAGTACTTC,CASSPAGQELSYEQYF
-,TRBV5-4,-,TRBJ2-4,TGTGCCAGCAGCTTGCACCTCCCAGCGGGACAGAAAAACATTCAGTACTTC,CASSLHLPAGQKNIQYF
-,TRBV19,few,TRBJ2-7,TGTGCCAGTAGTAGCGACTGGAGCTCCTACGAGCAGTACTTC,CASSSDWSSYEQYF
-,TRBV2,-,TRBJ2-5,TGTGCCAGCTCAGATCTCGCAGGAAAGACCCAGTACTTC,CASSDLAGKTQYF
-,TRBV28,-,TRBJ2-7,TGTGCCAGCAGTTCGGCCGGGCCCTCCTACGAGCAGTACTTC,CASSSAGPSYEQYF
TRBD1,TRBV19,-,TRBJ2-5,TGTGCCAGTAGCGTACAGGGGGCGGTAGAGACCCAGTACTTC,CASSVQGAVETQYF
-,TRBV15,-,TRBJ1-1,TGTGCCACCAGCAGAGGGGGGATGGGCACTGAAGCTTTCTTT,CATSRGGMGTEAFF
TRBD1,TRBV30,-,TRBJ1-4,TGTGCCTGGAGTGTCGGCTGGACAGGGGGAAGCGAAAAACTGTTTTTT,CAWSVGWTGGSEKLFF
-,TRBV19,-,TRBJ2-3,TGTGCCAGCAAACCCGGGACTCCTAGCACAGATACGCAGTATTTT,CASKPGTPSTDTQYF
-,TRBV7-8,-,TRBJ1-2,TGTGCCAGCAGCTTAGCTTCCGGCACTAGCTATGGCTACACCTTC,CASSLASGTSYGYTF
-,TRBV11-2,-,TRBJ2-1,TGTGCCAGTAGGGAAGCCCAGTACAATGAGCAGTTCTTC,CASREAQYNEQFF
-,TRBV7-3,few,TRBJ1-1,TGTGCCAGCGGGTCCGGTATGAACACTGAAGCTTTCTTT,CASGSGMNTEAFF
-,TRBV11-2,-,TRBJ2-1,TGTGCCAGCAGCCCCCGGGCCTACAATGAGCAGTTCTTC,CASSPRAYNEQFF
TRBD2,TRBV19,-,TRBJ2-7,TGTGCCAGTAGCGGGGGGTGGGCGTCCTACGACGAGCAGTACTTC,CASSGGWASYDEQYF
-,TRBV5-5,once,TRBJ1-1,TGTGCCAGCAGCTTGGGGGCCAATTTGAACACTGAAGCTTTCTTT,CASSLGANLNTEAFF
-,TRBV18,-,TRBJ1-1,TGTGCCAGCTCACCCATAGACAGTGAGAACACTGAAGCTTTCTTT,CASSPIDSENTEAFF